Below, 9 T cell receptor beta chains from the same sample are listed, as sequenced in a study of cytomegalovirus exposure and HLA in healthy donors. The PCR made use of 60 Vbeta and 13 Jbeta primers. TCRdb's copy holds only in-frame clones and misses some; the assay was immunoSEQ multiplex PCR. The table shows about 110,000 clones, with 70% occurring only once. Source material: PBMCs. The receptors shown here come from a man between 40 and 49 years old in good health and CMV-seropositive.

The chain has TRBV6-5 and TRBJ2-1; 7 positions agree with TRBD2. CDR3 size: 16 residues. Germline trimming cut 2 bases from V and 5 bases from J; bases unmatched to any gene: 9. Looked up from germline, CDR1 is MNHEY and CDR2 is SVGAGI. The CDR3 DNA reads TGTGCCAGCAGTTACGAGGGCGGGAGAGGGGACAATGAGCAGTTCTTC. This translates into CASSYEGGRGDNEQFF.

The chain recombines TRBV9 with TRBJ2-1; D perhaps matches TRBD1 (5 bases). V lost 4 bases, J lost 4 bases, and 15 bases lay in between. This CDR3 is built from 15 residues. Germline values: CDR1 SGDLS, CDR2 YYNGEE. CDR3 amino acids: CASSTDGAGYNEQFF. CDR3 nucleotide sequence: TGTGCCAGCAGCACCGATGGGGCCGGGTACAATGAGCAGTTCTTC.

This chain links TRBV29-1 with TRBJ2-1; the match to TRBD1 covers 7 bases. With 4 bases clipped from V and 0 bases from J, the junction kept 3 bases outside the gene matches. The CDR3 has 14 residues. Germline V gene lookup returns CDR1 SQVTM and CDR2 ANQGSEA. The CDR3 protein is CSVGDSGSYNEQFF. DNA of the CDR3: TGCAGCGTTGGGGACAGCGGCTCCTACAATGAGCAGTTCTTC.

The chain joins TRBV28 to TRBJ2-7, with 9 bases matching TRBD1. This CDR3 contains 16 residues. Unmatched junction bases numbered 12, after V lost 7 bases and J lost 2 bases. The V gene's germline CDR1 is MDHEN and CDR2 SYDVKM. The CDR3 coding sequence is TGTGCCAGCATCACATTTCGGACAGGGGCCACCTACGAGCAGTACTTC. Protein product: CASITFRTGATYEQYF.

The chain employs TRBV7-3 and TRBJ1-1, with D possibly being TRBD1 (6 bases). Between the trimmed V and J ends, which lost 3 bases and 5 bases, there was a span of 10 bases. CDR3 length: 13 amino acids. Per the germline V gene, CDR1 is SGHTA and CDR2 is FQGTGA. Here the CDR3 reads CASSLQGRTEAFF. In DNA form, the CDR3 reads TGTGCCAGCAGCTTGCAGGGGCGAACTGAAGCTTTCTTT.

This chain joins TRBV27 and TRBJ2-7; TRBD1 matches 8 bases. J gave up 2 bases and V 3 bases, and 3 bases lay outside the gene matches. Germline assignment: CDR1 MNHEY and CDR2 SMNVEV (reference sequence). The CDR3 loop spans 14 amino acids. Here the CDR3 DNA reads TGTGCCAGCAGTTTGACAGGGGTAACCTACGAGCAGTACTTC. Its protein product is CASSLTGVTYEQYF.

This chain joins TRBV5-1 and TRBJ2-7; TRBD1 matches 11 bases. J gave up 5 bases and V 4 bases, and 8 bases lay outside the gene matches. The CDR3 is made up of 15 amino acids. The V gene's germline CDR1 is SGHRS and CDR2 YFSETQ. Written as DNA, the CDR3 is TGCGCCAGCAGCGCAGAGGACAGGGGGCCCGACGAGCAGTACTTC. Protein product: CASSAEDRGPDEQYF.

This clone was detected only once. This sequence joins TRBV30 and TRBJ1-5, with a possible D match to TRBD1 (6 bases). Trimming shortened V by 2 bases and J by 2 bases, and 13 bases separated the two germline ends. CDR1 is GTSNPN, CDR2 SVGIG, per germline (reference sequence). This CDR3 region has 15 residues. CDR3 DNA sequence: TGTGCCTGGAGTCGGGAAGGGGGAGGCAATCAGCCCCAGCATTTT. It codes for CAWSREGGGNQPQHF. Combining the CDR3 with reference TRBV30 and TRBJ1-5 gives the whole variable domain SQTIHQWPATLVQPVGSPLSLECTVEGTSNPNLYWYRQAAGRGLQLLFYSVGIGQISSEVPQNLSASRPQDRQFILSSKKLLLSDSGFYLCAWSREGGGNQPQHFGDGTRLSIL.

V gene TRBV7-9 combines with J gene TRBJ2-7; D is undetermined. The CDR3 sequence is 13 residues long. Germline CDR1 SEHNR, CDR2 FQNEAQ (reference sequence). Deletions cut 5 bases from V and 3 bases from J, with 11 bases between. CDR3 DNA: TGTGCCAGCAGCCCTACGTCCGGCTACGAGCAGTACTTC. Translation: CASSPTSGYEQYF.